The 18 T cell receptor beta chains listed next were all sequenced from one sample in a study of blood T cell repertoires in COVID-19. The repertoire was sequenced with immunoSEQ multiplex PCR; TCRdb's copy has only in-frame clones and lacks some. The profile shows 450,000 to 500,000 clones, 80% to 90% of them singletons. Sequencing was carried out using peripheral blood. These receptors all come from a human donor in a cohort sampled during active COVID-19.

The rearrangement uses TRBV7-3 and TRBJ2-5; tentative D call: TRBD2 (6 bases). Germline CDR1 and CDR2: SGHTA and FQGTGA. The CDR3 totals 15 residues. The V and J ends lost 2 bases and 1 base respectively, with 11 bases between them. The CDR3 DNA reads as TGTGCCAGCAGCTTAGGCGGGGTGGGCCAAGAGACCCAGTACTTC. This encodes CASSLGGVGQETQYF.

The chain couples TRBV3-1 (or the pseudogene TRBV3-2) to TRBJ2-3; 11 bases fit TRBD1. This CDR3 comprises 15 residues. J gave up 6 bases and V 1 base, and 3 bases lay outside the gene matches. The V gene's germline CDR1 is LGHDT and CDR2 YNNKEL (reference sequence). The CDR3 bases are TGTGCCAGCAGCCAAGGGGGACAGGGGGGTGATACGCAGTATTTT. Residues: CASSQGGQGGDTQYF.

In this sample, this clone turned up a few times. A much more abundant neighbour one base away suggests this may be a read error. Other DNA sequences in the sample encode the same CDR3. The chain couples TRBV5-1 to TRBJ1-1; D call uncertain. This CDR3 comprises 13 residues. V was shortened by 0 bases and J by 1 base, with 4 bases between the two germline ends. In germline, CDR1 is SGHRS, CDR2 YFSETQ. In DNA, the CDR3 is TGCGCCAGCAGCTTGGACACGAACACTGAAGCTTTCTTT. As protein: CASSLDTNTEAFF.

The V call is TRBV3-1 (or the pseudogene TRBV3-2), the J call TRBJ1-1; D remains ambiguous. Germline CDR1 LGHDT, CDR2 YNNKEL (reference sequence). CDR3 length equals 13 residues. V dropped 1 base and J dropped 7 bases, with 10 bases sitting between them. CDR3 amino acids: CASSQAPYGEAFF. The CDR3 DNA follows: TGTGCCAGCAGCCAAGCCCCATACGGTGAAGCTTTCTTT.

This chain joins TRBV7-2 and TRBJ1-2; 7 nucleotides align to TRBD1. V shed 0 bases, J shed 6 bases, and the junction held 10 bases outside the gene matches. Germline V CDR1 and CDR2: SGHTA, FQGNSA. This CDR3 comprises 16 residues. The CDR3 reads CASSLAETGLVDGYTF. CDR3 coding DNA: TGTGCCAGCAGCTTAGCAGAGACAGGGCTGGTCGATGGCTACACCTTC.

The sample holds a few counts of this clone. The rearrangement joins TRBV19 to TRBJ2-7; D is ambiguous. The CDR3 extends over 13 amino acids. Deletions cut 0 bases from V and 2 bases from J, with 5 bases between. Germline V gene sequence: CDR1 LNHDA, CDR2 SQIVND (reference sequence). In DNA form, the CDR3 reads TGTGCCAGTAGTATAGATTCCACCTACGAGCAGTACTTC. As protein: CASSIDSTYEQYF.

The gene calls are TRBV19 and TRBJ2-1; 10 bases map to TRBD2. With V trimmed by 3 bases and J by 6 bases, 5 bases remained unmatched. This CDR3 is 15 amino acids long. CDR1 LNHDA and CDR2 SQIVND come from the germline V gene (reference sequence). The CDR3 DNA follows: TGTGCCAGTAGTATCTCACTAGCGGGACCCAATGAGCAGTTCTTC. It yields the protein CASSISLAGPNEQFF.

The V and J genes are TRBV7-9 and TRBJ2-3, with 15 bases identical to TRBD2. The germline V gene encodes CDR1 SEHNR and CDR2 FQNEAQ (reference sequence). The trim removed 5 bases at V and 6 bases at J, leaving 3 bases unmatched. This CDR3 has 15 amino acids. DNA of the CDR3: TGTGCCAGCAGCCCTGGGACTAGCGGGAGGGATACGCAGTATTTT. Encoded protein: CASSPGTSGRDTQYF.

The rearrangement uses TRBV7-9 and TRBJ2-1; 15 bases match TRBD2. Unmatched junction bases numbered 5, after V lost 1 base and J lost 10 bases. The CDR3 spans 16 residues. CDR1 and CDR2 from the germline V gene are SEHNR and FQNEAQ (reference sequence). CDR3 nucleotides: TGTGCCAGCAGCTTAGGGACTAGCGGGAGGGTAAGGGAGCAGTTCTTC. This sequence encodes CASSLGTSGRVREQFF. Using reference TRBV7-9 and TRBJ2-1 for the parts outside the CDR3, the full variable domain is DTGVSQNPRHKITKRGQNVTFRCDPISEHNRLYWYRQTLGQGPEFLTYFQNEAQLEKSRLLSDRFSAERPKGSFSTLEIQRTEQGDSAMYLCASSLGTSGRVREQFFGPGTRLTVL.

With regard to this clone: The sample contains more than one DNA sequence encoding this CDR3. The chain employs TRBV18 and TRBJ1-2, with 8 bases matching TRBD1. This CDR3 spans 15 amino acids. The germline gives CDR1 KGHSH, CDR2 LQKENI. V trimming: 2 bases; J trimming: 2 bases; junction bases outside the gene matches: 4. CDR3 sequence: CASSPGQGANYGYTF. CDR3 nucleotides: TGTGCCAGCTCACCAGGCCAGGGGGCGAACTATGGCTACACCTTC.

The chain is built from TRBV19 and TRBJ2-1; TRBD2 matches at 10 bases. Germline CDR1 and CDR2: LNHDA and SQIVND (reference sequence). The CDR3 covers 15 residues. Unmatched junction bases numbered 5, after V lost 5 bases and J lost 4 bases. The CDR3 sequence: CASSETSGPYNEQFF. The DNA of the CDR3 is TGTGCCAGTAGTGAGACTAGCGGGCCATACAATGAGCAGTTCTTC.

The rearrangement uses TRBV29-1 and TRBJ2-1; D is ambiguous. This CDR3 region has 16 residues. In germline, CDR1 is SQVTM, CDR2 ANQGSEA. Trimming removed 0 bases at V and 0 bases at J, with 12 bases between. In DNA, the CDR3 is TGCAGCGTTGAAGATCACGCGGCCAGCTCCTACAATGAGCAGTTCTTC. Residues: CSVEDHAASSYNEQFF.

The chain couples TRBV11-2 to TRBJ2-7, with TRBD2 matching 11 bases. The CDR3 extends over 14 amino acids. Germline values: CDR1 SGHAT, CDR2 FQNNGV. Trimming cost V 2 bases and J 6 bases; bases outside gene matches: 3. The CDR3 bases are TGTGCCAGCAGCTTAACCCTAGCGGGAGGCGAGCAGTACTTC. Translating gives CASSLTLAGGEQYF.

A single count supports this clone. V gene TRBV5-1 combines with J gene TRBJ2-7; TRBD2 aligns across 9 bases. V shed 5 bases, J shed 5 bases, and the junction held 8 bases outside the gene matches. CDR1 SGHRS and CDR2 YFSETQ come from the germline V gene. This CDR3 comprises 14 residues. CDR3 region: CASSPGTSPNEQYF. In DNA, the CDR3 is TGCGCCAGCAGTCCCGGGACTAGCCCTAACGAGCAGTACTTC.

CDR3 sequence (DNA): TGTGCCAGTAGTATAGGACAGTTTGAAAAACTGTTTTTT. The encoded protein is CASSIGQFEKLFF. V gene TRBV19 combines with J gene TRBJ1-4, with TRBD1 as a possible D gene (5 bases). CDR1 is LNHDA and CDR2 is SQIVND in the germline V gene (reference sequence). This CDR3 region has 13 residues. V was cut by 1 base and J by 7 bases, with 7 bases left in between.

The V call is TRBV6-6, the J call TRBJ2-6; 7 bases are shared with TRBD1. V dropped 5 bases and J dropped 2; count of bases not matched to a gene: 3. CDR3 length: 15 residues. From germline, CDR1 is MNHNY and CDR2 SVGAGI (reference sequence). For the CDR3, the DNA is TGTGCCAGCAGTAAAGACAGGGCTGGGGCCAACGTCCTGACTTTC. Protein: CASSKDRAGANVLTF.

The chain has TRBV19 and TRBJ2-4; the D gene is possibly TRBD1 (6 bases). The germline V and J ends were trimmed by 5 bases and 12 bases, with 23 bases remaining between them. The CDR3 extends over 15 amino acids. From germline, CDR1 is LNHDA and CDR2 SQIVND (reference sequence). In nucleotides, the CDR3 is TGTGCCAGTAGTGAACAGGGACATACCCCGGGAAATCAGTACTTC. Encoded protein: CASSEQGHTPGNQYF.

This clone was observed a handful of times. The chain joins TRBV2 to TRBJ2-1; 14 bases agree with TRBD2. The ends lost 7 bases at V and 6 bases at J; junction bases unmatched: 5. From germline, CDR1 is SNHLY and CDR2 FYNNEI. This CDR3 has 15 amino acids. The CDR3 sequence is CASTGTSGSFNEQFF. The DNA for the CDR3 is TGTGCCAGCACCGGGACTAGCGGGAGCTTCAATGAGCAGTTCTTC.